This T cell receptor beta chain was sequenced during a study of PD-1 blockade in classical Hodgkin lymphoma. Here immunoSEQ multiplex PCR was the method, and the copy in TCRdb shows in-frame clones only, minus some. This sample has 30,000 or so clones; roughly 80% occur once, and the top ten carry about 18%. This clone showed up just a few times. Its antigen is undetermined. Overall study results and limits: Causes of the repertoire differences remain undefined, possibly disease activity or prior therapy. Patients were excluded if nivolumab began under 1 year after ASCT (the autologous transplant).

Time point described: cycle 4 day 1 (C4D1), after five to seven weeks of nivolumab. The patients all showed relapse after autologous stem cell transplantation, while their brentuximab vedotin exposure varied. V shed 6 bases and J 4 bases; nucleotides not matched to a gene: 9. The germline V gene encodes CDR1 SEHNR and CDR2 FQNEAQ (reference sequence). The CDR3 is made up of 16 amino acids. This specimen was peripheral blood mononuclear cells (PBMCs), taken before the fourth cycle of nivolumab. This chain uses TRBV7-9 with TRBJ2-2; 9 bases match TRBD1. This sequence was found in a human donor with classical Hodgkin lymphoma. Here the CDR3 reads CASRNRQGVGTGELFF. DNA of the CDR3: TGTGCCAGCAGAAACCGACAGGGGGTCGGCACCGGGGAGCTGTTTTTT. The variable domain in full, completed from reference TRBV7-9 and TRBJ2-2, reads DTGVSQNPRHKITKRGQNVTFRCDPISEHNRLYWYRQTLGQGPEFLTYFQNEAQLEKSRLLSDRFSAERPKGSFSTLEIQRTEQGDSAMYLCASRNRQGVGTGELFFGEGSRLTVL.